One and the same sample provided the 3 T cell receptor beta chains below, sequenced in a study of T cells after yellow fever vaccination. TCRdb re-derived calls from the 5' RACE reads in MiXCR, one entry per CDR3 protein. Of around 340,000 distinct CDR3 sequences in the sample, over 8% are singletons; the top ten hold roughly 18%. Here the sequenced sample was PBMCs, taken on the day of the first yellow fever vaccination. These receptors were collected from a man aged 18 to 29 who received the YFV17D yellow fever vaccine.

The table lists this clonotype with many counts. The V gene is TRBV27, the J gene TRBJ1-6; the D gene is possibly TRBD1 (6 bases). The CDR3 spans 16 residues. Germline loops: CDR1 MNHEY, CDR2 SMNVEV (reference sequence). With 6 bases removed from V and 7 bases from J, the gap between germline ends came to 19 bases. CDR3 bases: TGTGCCAGCAGCTCACCCCCCGGGGGCGGGAATTCACCCCTCCACTTT. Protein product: CASSSPPGGGNSPLHF.

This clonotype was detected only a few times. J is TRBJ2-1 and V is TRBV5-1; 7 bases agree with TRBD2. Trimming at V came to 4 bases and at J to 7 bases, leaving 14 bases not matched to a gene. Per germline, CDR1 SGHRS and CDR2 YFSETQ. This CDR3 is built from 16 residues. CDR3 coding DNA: TGCGCCAGCAGCCTACCACGCGGGGGAGGCCTTAATGAGCAGTTCTTC. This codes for CASSLPRGGGLNEQFF. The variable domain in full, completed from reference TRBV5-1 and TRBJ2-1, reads KAGVTQTPRYLIKTRGQQVTLSCSPISGHRSVSWYQQTPGQGLQFLFEYFSETQRNKGNFPGRFSGRQFSNSRSEMNVSTLELGDSALYLCASSLPRGGGLNEQFFGPGTRLTVL.

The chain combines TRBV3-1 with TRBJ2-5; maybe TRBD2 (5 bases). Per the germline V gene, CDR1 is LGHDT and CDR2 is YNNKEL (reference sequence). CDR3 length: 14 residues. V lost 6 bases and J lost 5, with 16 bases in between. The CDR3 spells CASSPGLFGETQYF. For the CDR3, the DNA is TGTGCCAGCAGTCCCGGACTTTTTGGGGAGACCCAGTACTTC.